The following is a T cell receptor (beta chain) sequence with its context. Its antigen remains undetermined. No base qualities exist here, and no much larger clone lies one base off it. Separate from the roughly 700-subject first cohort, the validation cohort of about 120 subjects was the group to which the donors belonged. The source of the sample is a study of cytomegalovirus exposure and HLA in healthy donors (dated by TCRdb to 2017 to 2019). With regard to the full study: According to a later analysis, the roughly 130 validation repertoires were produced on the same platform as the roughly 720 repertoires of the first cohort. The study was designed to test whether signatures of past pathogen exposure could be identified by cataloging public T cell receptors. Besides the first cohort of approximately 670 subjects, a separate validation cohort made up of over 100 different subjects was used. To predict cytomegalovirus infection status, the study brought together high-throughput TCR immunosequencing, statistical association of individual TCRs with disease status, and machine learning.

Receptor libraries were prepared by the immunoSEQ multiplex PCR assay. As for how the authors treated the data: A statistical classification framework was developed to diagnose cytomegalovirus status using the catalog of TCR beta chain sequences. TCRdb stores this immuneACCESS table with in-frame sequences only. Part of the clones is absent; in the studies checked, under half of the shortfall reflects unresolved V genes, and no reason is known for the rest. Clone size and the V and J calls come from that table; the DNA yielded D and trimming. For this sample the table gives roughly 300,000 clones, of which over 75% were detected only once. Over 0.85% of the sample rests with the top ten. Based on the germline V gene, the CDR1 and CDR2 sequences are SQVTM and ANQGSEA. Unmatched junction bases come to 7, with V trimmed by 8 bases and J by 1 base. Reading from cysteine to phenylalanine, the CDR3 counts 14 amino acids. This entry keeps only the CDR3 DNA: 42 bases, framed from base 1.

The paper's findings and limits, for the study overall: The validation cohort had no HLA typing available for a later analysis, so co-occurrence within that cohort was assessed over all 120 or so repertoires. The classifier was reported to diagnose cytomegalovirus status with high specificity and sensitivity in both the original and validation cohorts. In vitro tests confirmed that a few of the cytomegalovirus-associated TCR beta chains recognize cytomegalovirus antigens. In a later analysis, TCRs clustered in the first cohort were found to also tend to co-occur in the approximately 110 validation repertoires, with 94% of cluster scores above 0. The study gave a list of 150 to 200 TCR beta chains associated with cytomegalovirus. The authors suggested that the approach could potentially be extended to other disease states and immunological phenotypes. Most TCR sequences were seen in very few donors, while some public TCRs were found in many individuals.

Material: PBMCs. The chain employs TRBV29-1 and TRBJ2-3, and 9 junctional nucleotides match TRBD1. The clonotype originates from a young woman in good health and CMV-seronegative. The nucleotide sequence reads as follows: TGCAGCTTGGGGGGGGACAGGGGCACAGATACGCAGTATTTT. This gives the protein CSLGGDRGTDTQYF.